The TCR beta chain under discussion was sequenced for a study of T cell responses to AZD1222 COVID-19 vaccine. V was clipped by 7 bases and J by 4 bases, with 20 bases between them. Germline assignment: CDR1 MNHEY and CDR2 SVGAGI. The CDR3 contains 15 residues. The assay was immunoSEQ multiplex PCR, and TCRdb's table has in-frame clones only and misses some. The sample lists 150,000 to 170,000 clones, about 88% occurring once. General study findings and limits: Once two AZD1222 doses were given, Spike-specific TCR breadth and depth went up. Of spike-specific TCRs, nearly half reportedly target regions left unmutated in variants. No repertoire was sampled before or during the peak T cell response, only after it.

This clone was seen a single time. Its target is unknown. The sequencing here drew on peripheral blood, taken on day 0 of AZD1222 vaccination. The J gene is TRBJ2-7, the V gene TRBV6-5, with D possibly TRBD2 on 5 matching bases. This sequence originates from an adult in good health. CDR3 protein: CASILGSRWTYEQYF. In nucleotides, the CDR3 is TGTGCCAGCATCCTGGGCAGTAGGTGGACTTACGAGCAGTACTTC.